These 28 T cell receptor beta chains share one sample of origin, sequenced in a study of T cell changes during pregnancy in multiple sclerosis (dated by TCRdb to the late 2010s). Library generation was performed with the immunoSEQ multiplex PCR assay. Sourced from immuneACCESS, this table was stored by TCRdb with only in-frame sequences that have V and J called. A share of the clones is absent; for the studies checked, an unresolved V gene accounts for under half, and the remainder has no known explanation. Here the sample has 65,000 to 90,000 clones; approximately 91% occur a single time. Under 0.3% of the sample is held by the ten biggest clonotypes. The sample in question was CD4+ T cells from peripheral blood mononuclear cells, obtained after pregnancy. The receptors derive from a female donor with multiple sclerosis, enrolled in a pregnancy study.

The chain combines TRBV2 with TRBJ2-7; D is perhaps TRBD2 (6 bases). Germline lookup yields CDR1 SNHLY and CDR2 FYNNEI. The CDR3 covers 14 residues. V shed 7 bases and J shed 6 bases, with 19 bases lying between them. The CDR3 DNA is TGTGCCAGCATGGTTGGAGGGAGATCGGTCGAGCAGTACTTC. This codes for CASMVGGRSVEQYF. The full variable domain, rest sourced from reference TRBV2 and TRBJ2-7, is EPEVTQTPSHQVTQMGQEVILRCVPISNHLYFYWYRQILGQKVEFLVSFYNNEISEKSEIFDDQFSVERPDGSNFTLKIRSTKLEDSAMYFCASMVGGRSVEQYFGPGTRLTVT.

The chain has TRBV10-2 and TRBJ2-3; D gene uncertain. V dropped 5 bases and J dropped 6 bases, with 15 bases sitting between them. Germline V gene sequence: CDR1 WSHSY, CDR2 SAAADI. This CDR3 region has 14 residues. In DNA, the CDR3 is TGCGCCAGCAGTCCCCTGGCGGAAGGTGATACGCAGTATTTT. It is translated as CASSPLAEGDTQYF.

V and J are TRBV14 and TRBJ1-4; 8 bases are a match to TRBD1. Germline V gives CDR1 SGHDN, CDR2 FVKESK. The length of the CDR3 is 15 residues. The V and J ends lost 2 bases and 6 bases, in that order; junction bases with no gene match: 5. DNA for the CDR3: TGTGCCAGCAGCCAACGGACAGGGTTTTATGAAAAACTGTTTTTT. Translation gives CASSQRTGFYEKLFF.

The J gene is TRBJ2-1, the V gene TRBV30; 8 positions match TRBD2. The germline CDR1 and CDR2 sequences are GTSNPN and SVGIG (reference sequence). The CDR3 is 13 residues long. Unmatched junction bases numbered 5, after V lost 5 bases and J lost 5 bases. This CDR3 reads CAWSSGPNNEQFF. CDR3 bases: TGTGCCTGGTCTAGCGGGCCCAACAATGAGCAGTTCTTC.

This chain links TRBV5-1 with TRBJ1-2; 9 bases line up with TRBD1. This CDR3 is 16 amino acids long. Per the germline V gene, CDR1 is SGHRS and CDR2 is YFSETQ. Trimming at V came to 4 bases and at J to 7 bases, leaving 14 bases not matched to a gene. In DNA form, the CDR3 reads TGCGCCAGCAGCCCCGGGACAGGGAGCTCTACCGTTGGCTACACCTTC. Amino acid sequence: CASSPGTGSSTVGYTF.

The chain recombines TRBV6-1 with TRBJ1-2; D remains ambiguous. CDR3 length: 13 residues. The germline V gene encodes CDR1 MNHNS and CDR2 SASEGT. V was clipped by 0 bases and J by 3 bases, with 5 bases between them. CDR3 residues: CASSEAPDYGYTF. As DNA, the CDR3 is TGTGCCAGCAGTGAAGCCCCGGACTATGGCTACACCTTC.

The gene calls are TRBV18 and TRBJ2-2, with a possible D match to TRBD2 (5 bases). The V end was cut by 5 bases, the J end by 3 bases, with 7 bases between. CDR3 size: 13 residues. Germline loops: CDR1 KGHSH, CDR2 LQKENI. The CDR3: CASSKDYTGELFF. In DNA, the CDR3 is TGTGCCAGCTCAAAGGACTACACCGGGGAGCTGTTTTTT.

CDR3: CASSSGAGGRVNYGYTF. The CDR3 nucleotides read TGTGCCAGCAGTTCGGGGGCAGGGGGGCGAGTAAACTATGGCTACACCTTC. The rearrangement links TRBV27 to TRBJ1-2; TRBD1 matches at 7 bases. CDR1 is MNHEY, CDR2 SMNVEV, per germline (reference sequence). Germline trimming cut 4 bases from V and 2 bases from J; bases unmatched to any gene: 13. This CDR3 spans 17 amino acids.

The chain joins TRBV11-2 to TRBJ2-7, with 10 bases identical to TRBD1. V trimming: 3 bases; J trimming: 8 bases; junction bases outside the gene matches: 10. CDR1 and CDR2 from the germline V gene are SGHAT and FQNNGV. The CDR3 consists of 15 residues. The CDR3 protein is CASSLNRDRGSKQYF. The CDR3 coding sequence is TGTGCCAGCAGCTTGAACCGGGACAGGGGCTCGAAGCAGTACTTC.

The J gene is TRBJ1-4, the V gene TRBV4-2; 7 positions match TRBD1. The trim removed 7 bases at V and 5 bases at J, leaving 4 bases unmatched. Germline V CDR1 and CDR2: LGHNA, YNFKEQ. The CDR3 sequence is 13 residues long. Here the CDR3 DNA reads TGTGCCAGCACCGGGACAGTAAATGAAAAACTGTTTTTT. It translates to CASTGTVNEKLFF.

V usage is TRBV9 and J usage is TRBJ1-2, with D perhaps matching TRBD1 (5 bases). CDR3 length: 15 amino acids. CDR1 and CDR2 (germline): SGDLS, YYNGEE. Trimming took off 0 bases at V and 4 bases at J, with 13 bases between the two ends. The CDR3 DNA follows: TGTGCCAGCAGCGTAGGTCTGGAGGGGATCTATGGCTACACCTTC. Its translation: CASSVGLEGIYGYTF.

The chain has TRBV28 and TRBJ2-5, with D possibly TRBD1 on 7 matching bases. From germline, CDR1 is MDHEN and CDR2 SYDVKM. Trimming cost V 6 bases and J 4 bases, with 15 bases left between them. This CDR3 spans 14 amino acids. The CDR3 sequence: CASSLPGGGETQYF. CDR3 bases: TGTGCCAGCAGCCTCCCAGGGGGAGGAGAGACCCAGTACTTC.

This chain links TRBV10-3 with TRBJ1-2; D is uncertain. Trimming shortened V by 6 bases and J by 5 bases, and 22 bases separated the two germline ends. The CDR3 extends over 16 amino acids. Germline V CDR1 and CDR2: ENHRY, SYGVKD. CDR3: CAISSPLAGDSYGYTF. CDR3 sequence (DNA): TGTGCCATCAGCAGCCCCCTAGCCGGCGATTCGTATGGCTACACCTTC.

The rearrangement links TRBV20-1 to TRBJ1-5, with 7 bases identical to TRBD1. J gave up 13 bases and V 1 base, and 4 bases lay outside the gene matches. This CDR3 region has 11 residues. The germline V gene has CDR1 DFQATT and CDR2 SNEGSKA (reference sequence). This CDR3 is CSARGQGEQHF. The CDR3, as DNA: TGCAGTGCTAGAGGCCAGGGGGAGCAGCATTTT.

The gene calls are TRBV9 and TRBJ1-1; 9 bases fit TRBD1. V gave up 4 bases and J gave up 4 bases; unmatched junction bases: 11. The CDR3 totals 16 residues. Germline lookup yields CDR1 SGDLS and CDR2 YYNGEE. CDR3 sequence reads: CASSILQGAGGTEAFF. The CDR3 bases are TGTGCCAGCAGCATTCTACAGGGGGCGGGGGGCACTGAAGCTTTCTTT.

This chain links TRBV2 with TRBJ2-7; D is undetermined. The CDR3 has 14 amino acids. V was cut by 10 bases and J by 1 base, with 17 bases left in between. From germline, CDR1 is SNHLY and CDR2 FYNNEI. This CDR3 is CATTSDHGSYEQYF. In DNA, the CDR3 is TGTGCCACCACCAGCGACCACGGGTCCTACGAGCAGTACTTC.

The genes are TRBV10-1 and TRBJ1-1, with 8 nucleotides matching TRBD1. This CDR3 contains 13 residues. Germline CDR1 reads WNHNN; CDR2 reads SYGVQD (reference sequence). V lost 6 bases, J lost 4 bases, and 4 bases stayed unmatched. The CDR3 loop reads CASSLTGGTEAFF. The CDR3 nucleotides are TGCGCCAGCAGCCTAACAGGGGGCACTGAAGCTTTCTTT.

The genes are TRBV9 and TRBJ1-5; D is unresolved. Germline V gene sequence: CDR1 SGDLS, CDR2 YYNGEE. There are 15 residues in the CDR3. With 0 bases removed from V and 4 bases from J, the gap between germline ends came to 11 bases. CDR3: CASSVGEGRNQPQHF. For the CDR3, the DNA is TGTGCCAGCAGCGTAGGTGAAGGGAGAAATCAGCCCCAGCATTTT.

The J gene is TRBJ1-5, the V gene TRBV7-8, with 8 bases lining up with TRBD1. This CDR3 has 17 amino acids. V dropped 1 base and J dropped 3; count of bases not matched to a gene: 8. Germline CDR1 and CDR2: SGHVS and FQNEAQ. The DNA for the CDR3 is TGTGCCAGCAGCTTAGTCCTTGGGACAGGCTTCAATCAGCCCCAGCATTTT. It yields the protein CASSLVLGTGFNQPQHF.

The chain has TRBV27 and TRBJ2-7; no firm D call. The CDR3 runs to 14 residues. Trimming removed 4 bases at V and 0 bases at J, with 10 bases between. The germline gives CDR1 MNHEY, CDR2 SMNVEV (reference sequence). Here the CDR3 reads CASSSRVISYEQYF. CDR3 DNA sequence: TGTGCCAGCAGTTCGCGTGTAATCTCCTACGAGCAGTACTTC.

The chain carries TRBV4-1 and TRBJ1-4; D perhaps matches TRBD1 (5 bases). The CDR3 contains 13 residues. In germline, CDR1 is MGHRA, CDR2 YSYEKL. Trimming shortened V by 3 bases and J by 5 bases, and 7 bases separated the two germline ends. DNA of the CDR3: TGCGCCAGCAGCCATCGGGGGAATGAAAAACTGTTTTTT. It translates to CASSHRGNEKLFF.

V is TRBV9 and J is TRBJ1-1; D is uncertain. Germline V gives CDR1 SGDLS, CDR2 YYNGEE. The CDR3 is 13 residues long. V lost 7 bases, J lost 3 bases, and 13 bases lay in between. The CDR3, as DNA: TGTGCCAGCCACAGTTGGTTTCACACTGAAGCTTTCTTT. It encodes CASHSWFHTEAFF.

The sample holds a few counts of this clone. This chain joins TRBV9 and TRBJ1-1; D is perhaps TRBD1 (6 bases). Germline V gene data show CDR1 as SGDLS and CDR2 as YYNGEE. There are 13 residues in the CDR3. The CDR3 DNA reads TGTTGGGGGGGGCGGCCCATGAACACTGAAGCTTTCTTT. This codes for CWGGRPMNTEAFF.

About this clone itself: At one boundary the junction diverges from the germline segment, which might be a read error. This chain joins TRBV2 and TRBJ2-7; 9 nucleotides match TRBD1. This CDR3 comprises 15 residues. The germline CDR1 and CDR2 sequences are SNHLY and FYNNEI. The CDR3: CASRTLRDREGGISF. The CDR3 DNA reads as TGTGCCAGCAGAACCCTCCGGGACAGGGAGGGTGGCATCTCCTTC.

This clone came up once. V and J are TRBV6-1 and TRBJ2-5; 11 bases are a match to TRBD2. Germline lookup yields CDR1 MNHNS and CDR2 SASEGT. The CDR3 is 14 residues long. V was pared by 4 bases and J by 4 bases, with 2 bases of the junction left unmatched. The CDR3 sequence: CASSGLAGGETQYF. The DNA for the CDR3 is TGTGCCAGCAGTGGGCTAGCGGGGGGAGAGACCCAGTACTTC.

The rearrangement joins TRBV5-4 to TRBJ2-3; perhaps TRBD2 as D (7 bases). The ends were cut back, 2 bases at V and 4 bases at J, with 11 bases in the middle. There are 14 residues in the CDR3. Germline CDR1 and CDR2: SGHNT and YYREEE (reference sequence). The CDR3 protein is CASSFKGGADTQYF. DNA of the CDR3: TGTGCCAGCAGCTTTAAGGGGGGGGCAGATACGCAGTATTTT.

The CDR3 nucleotides are TGTGCCAGCACCAGAGCAGGGGCCTACGAGCAGTACTTC. Translating gives CASTRAGAYEQYF. J is TRBJ2-7 and V is TRBV2, with D possibly being TRBD1 (6 bases). This CDR3 has 13 amino acids. Per the germline V gene, CDR1 is SNHLY and CDR2 is FYNNEI. The V end lost 7 bases, the J end lost 2 bases, and 12 bases lay between the germline ends.

The chain links TRBV5-1 to TRBJ1-4, with 7 bases aligning to TRBD1. Germline V gives CDR1 SGHRS, CDR2 YFSETQ. V shed 4 bases, J shed 2 bases, and the junction held 2 bases outside the gene matches. The CDR3 extends over 14 amino acids. CDR3 nucleotides: TGCGCCAGCAGCCTGACAGGGACTAATGAAAAACTGTTTTTT. Its protein is CASSLTGTNEKLFF.